Detailed here is one TCR beta chain. Which antigen it targets is not known. Nothing much larger sits one base from this clone, and base qualities are not available. Library preparation employed RACE. Sequencing was carried out with a NextSeq 500. Library preparation attached unique molecular identifiers to individual cDNA molecules for quantitative, reproducible TCR counting. Each blood RNA sample was used to sequence both TCR alpha and TCR beta chains. The authors' pipeline ran thus. Samples had a median of roughly 91,000 TCRs, with a range from roughly 23,224 to 750,000. The Decombinator software suite was used to annotate the V, J and CDR3 of the TCR reads. Every sample was subsampled to the same number of TCRs (28,000) for the PS versus PT1 abundance plots. Expanded TCRs were defined as absent before sensitization and observed at least eight times at the 2-week time point. TCRdb passed the public sequencing reads through fastp at Q25 and MiXCR, retaining productive beta sequences. Rows matching on CDR3 protein sequence are summarized as one entry with the most common DNA and genes. The V and J calls were not made by the authors but by TCRdb's processing. The sample table contains 100,000 or so distinct CDR3 sequences; only one count was recorded for 30% to 35% of them. Roughly 2.5% of the sample goes to the ten largest clones.

The sample's time point label is to be understood as: patch test 3, about 24 weeks after DPC sensitization. The sample's treatment or condition label, in plain terms: therapeutic diphenylcyclopropenone sensitization with weekly scalp DPC. At every patch-test visit, the blood draw took place before the patch test was put on. Eligible patients were aged 18 to 70, diagnosed with alopecia, deemed suitable for DPC therapy, and excluded if pregnant. Unfractionated whole blood was collected in Tempus Blood RNA tubes, and total RNA was extracted from that blood. The data are from a study of human T cells and chemical hapten exposure (dated by TCRdb to the early 2020s). Regarding the study in general: For sensitization, 2% DPC in acetone was applied to a 2 cm by 2 cm area of upper inner arm skin. Throughout the approximately 23-week study period, patients were also given weekly therapeutic DPC doses on the scalp. Patch testing was done on the upper back using Finn chambers containing 0.01% DPC, and results were scored after 6 days according to International Contact Dermatitis Research Group standards. Most of the patients in the cohort were female, and the cohort covered alopecia areata with under or over 50% scalp involvement, alopecia totalis and alopecia universalis. The libraries were sequenced as a pool, and the TCR yield per sample differed mostly because of small variations in library volumes within the pool. Peripheral blood TCR repertoire changes were tracked in vivo in alopecia patients during primary and secondary sensitization to the hapten diphenylcyclopropenone (DPC). Blood samples were taken from patients before sensitization (week 0) and then at 2, 6 and about 24 weeks after DPC sensitization. Roughly 30 alopecia patients gave blood for TCR sequencing at one to four time points (pre-sensitization, 2, 6 and 24 weeks). Points the paper makes about the study in general: Patch test score was positively correlated with the number of PT1 expanded TCRs, with significance at thresholds 8, 16 and 32 but not at 4. Repeated subsampling changed both the strength of the expansion versus patch-test correlation and the threshold at which that correlation became significant. Compared with pre-sensitization or healthy control sets, expanded TCRs formed significantly more large CDR3 similarity clusters, which is consistent with antigen-driven responses. Because every patient had alopecia, a presumed autoimmune disease, the patients' immune response might differ from that of healthy individuals. DPC sensitization did not change the number of TCRs with a frequency above 1 in 1000, and there was no evidence of changes in global repertoire structure.

This receptor was obtained from a man aged 35 to 55 with alopecia areata. Some clones in this sample may be carry-over from other donors' samples. Specimen: whole blood, collected in connection with sensitization to the hapten diphenylcyclopropenone (DPC).

The DNA sequence is TGTGCCAGCAGTCCTGGGACAGGGTATGGTAGGGCAGATACGCAGTATTTT. Its translation reads: CASSPGTGYGRADTQYF. In this chain, TRBV12-3 or TRBV12-4 is recombined with TRBJ2-3; 9 of the junction bases match TRBD1. The CDR3 covers 17 residues, taking in both the cysteine and the phenylalanine. Of the read, only the CDR3 DNA is kept; its 51 bases are in frame from base 1. V and J are trimmed by 5 bases and 4 bases, and the gene matches miss 13 bases of the junction.